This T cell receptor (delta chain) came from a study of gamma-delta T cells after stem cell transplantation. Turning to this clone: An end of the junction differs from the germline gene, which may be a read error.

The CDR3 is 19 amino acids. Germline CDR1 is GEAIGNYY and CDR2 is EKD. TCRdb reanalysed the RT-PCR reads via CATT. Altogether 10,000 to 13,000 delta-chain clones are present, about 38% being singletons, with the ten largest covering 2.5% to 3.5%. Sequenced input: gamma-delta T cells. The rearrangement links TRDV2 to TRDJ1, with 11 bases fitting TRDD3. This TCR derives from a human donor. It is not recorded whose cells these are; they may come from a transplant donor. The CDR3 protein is CACDTAYWGIKVNTDNLIF. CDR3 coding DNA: TGTGCCTGTGACACCGCTTACTGGGGGATAAAAGTGAACACCGATAACCTCATCTTT.